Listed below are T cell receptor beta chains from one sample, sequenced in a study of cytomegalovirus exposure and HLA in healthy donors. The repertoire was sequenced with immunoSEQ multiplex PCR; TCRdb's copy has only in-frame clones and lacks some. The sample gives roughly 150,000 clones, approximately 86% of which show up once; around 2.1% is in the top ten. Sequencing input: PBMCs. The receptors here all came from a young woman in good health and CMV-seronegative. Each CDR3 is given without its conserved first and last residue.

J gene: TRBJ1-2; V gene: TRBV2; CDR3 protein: ASSEKTPRSYGYT
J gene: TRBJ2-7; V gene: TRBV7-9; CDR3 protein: ASSLEDSKQY
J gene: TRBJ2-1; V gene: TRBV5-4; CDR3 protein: ASSVGTANEQF
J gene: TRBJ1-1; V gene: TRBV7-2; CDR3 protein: ASSFRTENTEAF
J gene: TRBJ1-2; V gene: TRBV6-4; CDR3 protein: ASSPEGRYRSGYT
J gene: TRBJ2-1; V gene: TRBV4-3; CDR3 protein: ASSQGVEEDEQF
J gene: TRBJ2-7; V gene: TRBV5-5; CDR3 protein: ASTLGDTYYEQY
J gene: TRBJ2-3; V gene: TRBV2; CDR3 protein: ASRGLAGPTDTQY
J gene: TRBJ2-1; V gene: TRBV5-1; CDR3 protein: ASSFAGVNEQF
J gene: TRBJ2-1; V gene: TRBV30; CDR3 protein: AWSVGGSQF
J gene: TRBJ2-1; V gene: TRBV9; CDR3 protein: ASSVGWSGTTEQF
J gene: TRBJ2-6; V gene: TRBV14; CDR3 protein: ASSSPSGANILT
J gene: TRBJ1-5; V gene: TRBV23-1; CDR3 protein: ASFDRGLVVLQPQH
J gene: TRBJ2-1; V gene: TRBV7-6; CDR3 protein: ASSLGGILRNEQF
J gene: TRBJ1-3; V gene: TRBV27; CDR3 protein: ASSQGPAGNTIY
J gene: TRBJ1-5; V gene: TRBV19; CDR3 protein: ASTPTIDRSQPQH
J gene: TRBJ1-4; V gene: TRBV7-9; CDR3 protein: ASSLGQVNEKLF
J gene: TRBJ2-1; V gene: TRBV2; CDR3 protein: ASIFRSSGRNEQF
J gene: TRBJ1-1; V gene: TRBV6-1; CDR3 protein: ASSESRGGTEAF
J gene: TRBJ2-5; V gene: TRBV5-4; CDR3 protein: ASSPRQGETQY
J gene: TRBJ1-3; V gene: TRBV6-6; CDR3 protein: ASSSGQGSGNTIY
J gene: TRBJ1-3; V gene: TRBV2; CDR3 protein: ASSDPHIGQGWNTIY